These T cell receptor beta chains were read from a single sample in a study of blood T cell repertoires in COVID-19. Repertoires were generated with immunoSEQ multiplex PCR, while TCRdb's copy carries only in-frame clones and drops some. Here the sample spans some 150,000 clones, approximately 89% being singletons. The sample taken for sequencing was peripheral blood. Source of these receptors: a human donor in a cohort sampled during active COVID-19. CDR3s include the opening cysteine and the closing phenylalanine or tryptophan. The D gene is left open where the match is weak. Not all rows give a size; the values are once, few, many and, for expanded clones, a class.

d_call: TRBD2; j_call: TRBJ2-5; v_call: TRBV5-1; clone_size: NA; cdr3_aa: CASSPPGLAGVPQETQYF; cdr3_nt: TGCGCCAGCAGCCCCCCGGGACTAGCGGGGGTGCCCCAAGAGACCCAGTACTTC
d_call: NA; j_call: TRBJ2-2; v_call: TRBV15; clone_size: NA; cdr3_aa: CATSSRDIANTGELFF; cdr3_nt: TGTGCCACCAGCAGCCGGGACATTGCGAACACCGGGGAGCTGTTTTTT
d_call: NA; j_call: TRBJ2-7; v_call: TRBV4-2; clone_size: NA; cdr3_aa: CASSQDGSRQFTYEQYF; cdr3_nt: TGTGCCAGCAGCCAAGATGGGTCCCGACAGTTTACCTACGAGCAGTACTTC
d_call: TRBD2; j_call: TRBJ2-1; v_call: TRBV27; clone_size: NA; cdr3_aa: CASSLSLATNEQFF; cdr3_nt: TGTGCCAGCAGTTTGTCACTAGCGACCAATGAGCAGTTCTTC
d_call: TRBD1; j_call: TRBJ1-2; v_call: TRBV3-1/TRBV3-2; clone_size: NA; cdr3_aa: CASSRYRGNYGYTF; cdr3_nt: TGTGCCAGCAGCCGATACAGGGGTAACTATGGCTACACCTTC
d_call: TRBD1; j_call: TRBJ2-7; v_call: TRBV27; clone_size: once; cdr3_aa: CASSIDRESYEQYF; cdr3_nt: TGTGCCAGCTCTATCGACAGGGAGTCCTACGAGCAGTACTTC
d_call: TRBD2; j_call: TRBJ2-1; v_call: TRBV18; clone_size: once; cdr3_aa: CASSPVVAGGNNEQFF; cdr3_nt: TGTGCCAGCTCACCAGTGGTAGCGGGGGGGAACAATGAGCAGTTCTTC
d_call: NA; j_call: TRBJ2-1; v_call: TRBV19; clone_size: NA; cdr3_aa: CASSSREVRANNEQFF; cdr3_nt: TGTGCCAGTAGCAGCAGGGAAGTTAGAGCTAACAATGAGCAGTTCTTC
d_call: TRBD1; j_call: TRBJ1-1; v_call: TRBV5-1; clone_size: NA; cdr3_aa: CASSFGNRGNTEAFF; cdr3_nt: TGCGCCAGCAGCTTCGGTAACAGGGGTAACACTGAAGCTTTCTTT
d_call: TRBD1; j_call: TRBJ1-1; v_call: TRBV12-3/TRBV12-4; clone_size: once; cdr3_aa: CASTYDRGAEAFF; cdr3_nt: TGTGCCAGCACCTACGACAGGGGGGCCGAAGCTTTCTTT
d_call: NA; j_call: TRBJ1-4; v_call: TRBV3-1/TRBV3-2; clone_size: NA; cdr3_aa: CASRFTADDEKLFF; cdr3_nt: TGTGCCAGCAGATTTACCGCGGATGATGAAAAACTGTTTTTT
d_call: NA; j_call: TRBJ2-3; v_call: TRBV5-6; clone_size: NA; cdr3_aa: CASSLGQATRTQYF; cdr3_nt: TGTGCCAGCAGCTTGGGACAGGCCACCAGGACGCAGTATTTT
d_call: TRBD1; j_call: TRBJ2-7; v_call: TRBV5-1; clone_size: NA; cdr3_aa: CASSPGTGELEQYF; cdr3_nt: TGCGCCAGCAGCCCCGGGACAGGGGAACTCGAGCAGTACTTC
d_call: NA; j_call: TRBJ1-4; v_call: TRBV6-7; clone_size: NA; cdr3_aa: CASSSQRPLRKKLFF; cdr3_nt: TGTGCCAGCAGTTCCCAGCGCCCACTGAGGAAAAAACTGTTTTTT
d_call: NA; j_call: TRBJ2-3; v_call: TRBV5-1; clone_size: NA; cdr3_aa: CASSLGGGRGTDTQYF; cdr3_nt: TGCGCCAGCAGCTTGGGGGGAGGCCGGGGCACAGATACGCAGTATTTT
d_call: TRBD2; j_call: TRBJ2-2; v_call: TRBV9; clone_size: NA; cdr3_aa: CASRGTSGGHGELFF; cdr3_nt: TGTGCCAGCAGAGGGACTAGCGGGGGGCACGGGGAGCTGTTTTTT
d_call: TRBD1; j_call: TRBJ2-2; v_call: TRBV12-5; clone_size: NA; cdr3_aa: CASGLLQGPAGELFF; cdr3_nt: TGTGCTAGTGGTTTGTTACAGGGGCCCGCCGGGGAGCTGTTTTTT
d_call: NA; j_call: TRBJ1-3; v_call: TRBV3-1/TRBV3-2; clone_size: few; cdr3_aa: CASSRSGAGNTIYF; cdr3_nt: TGTGCCAGCAGCCGGTCAGGGGCTGGAAACACCATATATTTT
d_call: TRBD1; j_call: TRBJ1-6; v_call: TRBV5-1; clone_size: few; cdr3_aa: CASRGTGNSPLHF; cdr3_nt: TGCGCCAGCCGAGGGACAGGGAATTCACCCCTCCACTTT
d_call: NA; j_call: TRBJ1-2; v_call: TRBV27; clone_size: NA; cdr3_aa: CASSLAGALGGYTF; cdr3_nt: TGTGCCAGCAGTTTGGCAGGGGCGCTCGGTGGCTACACCTTC
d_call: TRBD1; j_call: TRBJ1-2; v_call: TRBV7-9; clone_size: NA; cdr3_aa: CASSPRDRAGYGYTF; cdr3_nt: TGTGCCAGCAGCCCGCGGGACAGGGCTGGCTATGGCTACACCTTC